This entry is about one T cell receptor (beta chain). Its antigen is unidentified. A single record per CDR3 protein comes from TCRdb applying MiXCR to the RT-PCR reads. The sample shows approximately 670 distinct CDR3 sequences, around four fifths of them seen only once. This specimen comes from a study of yellow fever vaccine responses in identical twins. General observations from the study: Twins reportedly had a vaccine T cell response that seemed partly convergent, partly personalized.

The receptor comes from a young woman who received the yellow fever vaccine. This specimen was T cells from blood (PBMCs), unsorted or a sorted subset (not recorded which), taken before or after yellow fever vaccination (not recorded which).

CDR3 protein: CASSARQGDGYTF. The CDR3 bases are TGTGCCAGCAGCGCCAGACAGGGAGATGGCTACACCTTC. The genes are TRBV6-1 and TRBJ1-2; 7 positions match TRBD1. CDR1 is MNHNS and CDR2 is SASEGT in the germline V gene. The CDR3 is 13 residues long. Trimming cost V 6 bases and J 6 bases; bases outside gene matches: 7.